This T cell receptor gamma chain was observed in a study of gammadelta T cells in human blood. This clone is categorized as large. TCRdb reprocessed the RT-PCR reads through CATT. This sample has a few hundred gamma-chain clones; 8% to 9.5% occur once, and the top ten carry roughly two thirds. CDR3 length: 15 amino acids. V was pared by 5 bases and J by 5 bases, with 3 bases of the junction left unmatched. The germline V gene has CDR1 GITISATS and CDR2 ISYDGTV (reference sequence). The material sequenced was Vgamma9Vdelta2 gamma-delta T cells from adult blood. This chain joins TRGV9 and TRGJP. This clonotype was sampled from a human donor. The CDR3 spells CALWAEELGKKIKVF. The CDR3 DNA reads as TGTGCCTTGTGGGCCGAAGAGTTGGGCAAAAAAATCAAGGTATTT.